This entry lists 31 T cell receptor beta chains sequenced from one sample in a study of control samples from healthy donors and cancer patients. Produced via immunoSEQ multiplex PCR; TCRdb's table is partial and in-frame only. The sample yields about 170,000 clones, 75% to 95% seen once. The specimen was blood. Receptors originate from a woman between 25 and 40 years old in good health.

The rearrangement joins TRBV5-5 to TRBJ1-2; maybe TRBD1 (5 bases). Trimming removed 0 bases at V and 13 bases at J, with 16 bases between. The CDR3 has 13 amino acids. In germline, CDR1 is SGHKS, CDR2 YYEKEE (reference sequence). The CDR3 loop is CASSLGPGSLLTF. The CDR3 DNA sequence: TGTGCCAGCAGCTTGGGGCCAGGGTCTCTTCTCACCTTC.

This rearrangement joins TRBV6-2 or TRBV6-3 to TRBJ1-2; D unresolved. Per the germline V gene, CDR1 is MNHEY and CDR2 is SVGEGT. The CDR3 loop spans 12 amino acids. V was shortened by 2 bases and J by 3 bases, with 4 bases between the two germline ends. The CDR3 loop is CASSYADYGYTF. The CDR3 nucleotides are TGTGCCAGCAGTTACGCAGACTATGGCTACACCTTC.

For the CDR3, the DNA is TGCGCCAGCAGGACTAGCGGGACGAGGAACACCGGGGAGCTGTTTTTT. This codes for CASRTSGTRNTGELFF. The V and J genes are TRBV5-1 and TRBJ2-2; 11 bases match TRBD2. The CDR3 consists of 16 residues. The germline V gene encodes CDR1 SGHRS and CDR2 YFSETQ. After removal of 5 bases from V and 1 base from J, the junction contained 4 bases not matched to a gene. Supplemented by reference TRBV5-1 and TRBJ2-2, the full variable domain reads KAGVTQTPRYLIKTRGQQVTLSCSPISGHRSVSWYQQTPGQGLQFLFEYFSETQRNKGNFPGRFSGRQFSNSRSEMNVSTLELGDSALYLCASRTSGTRNTGELFFGEGSRLTVL.

The chain couples TRBV7-9 to TRBJ1-2, with TRBD1 as a possible D gene (5 bases). CDR3 length equals 13 residues. The ends were cut back, 5 bases at V and 3 bases at J, with 10 bases in the middle. Looked up from germline, CDR1 is SEHNR and CDR2 is FQNEAQ (reference sequence). In nucleotides, the CDR3 is TGTGCCAGCAGCCGGGGGGTGGACTATGGCTACACCTTC. The encoded protein is CASSRGVDYGYTF.

In its sample, this clone was seen once. The V gene is TRBV5-6, the J gene TRBJ2-7; no clear D gene. Per the germline V gene, CDR1 is SGHDT and CDR2 is YYEEEE. The length of the CDR3 is 16 residues. V was shortened by 1 base and J by 0 bases, with 14 bases between the two germline ends. The CDR3 nucleotides are TGTGCCAGCAGCTTGAATTGGGTCGGCTCCTCCTACGAGCAGTACTTC. Translated: CASSLNWVGSSYEQYF.

V usage is TRBV7-9 and J usage is TRBJ2-2; 12 bases map to TRBD2. The CDR3 spans 15 residues. V was pared by 3 bases and J by 5 bases, with 1 base of the junction left unmatched. CDR1 is SEHNR, CDR2 FQNEAQ, per germline (reference sequence). The CDR3 coding sequence is TGTGCCAGCAGCTTCGGACTAGCGGGAACCGGGGAGCTGTTTTTT. Translation: CASSFGLAGTGELFF.

Points on this clone: At the DNA level, this CDR3 is encoded by other sequences in the same sample as well. The gene calls are TRBV2 and TRBJ1-2; D remains unclear. V was trimmed by 4 bases and J by 1 base, leaving 4 bases between them. From germline, CDR1 is SNHLY and CDR2 FYNNEI. The CDR3 covers 12 residues. DNA for the CDR3: TGTGCCAGCAGTGGGAATAACTATGGCTACACCTTC. Its translation: CASSGNNYGYTF. The full variable domain, rest sourced from reference TRBV2 and TRBJ1-2, is EPEVTQTPSHQVTQMGQEVILRCVPISNHLYFYWYRQILGQKVEFLVSFYNNEISEKSEIFDDQFSVERPDGSNFTLKIRSTKLEDSAMYFCASSGNNYGYTFGSGTRLTVV.

In this sample, this clone turned up once. V is TRBV6-5 and J is TRBJ2-5, with D possibly being TRBD1 (6 bases). Germline V gene sequence: CDR1 MNHEY, CDR2 SVGAGI. The CDR3 is 11 amino acids. Deletions cut 6 bases from V and 6 bases from J, with 8 bases between. CDR3 region: CASRGAQTQYF. Written as DNA, the CDR3 is TGTGCCAGCAGGGGGGCCCAGACCCAGTACTTC.

V is TRBV7-2 and J is TRBJ2-2; D might be TRBD2 (6 bases). This CDR3 region has 15 residues. Germline V gene lookup returns CDR1 SGHTA and CDR2 FQGNSA. V was trimmed by 4 bases and J by 4 bases, leaving 13 bases between them. CDR3 region: CASSSMGGFTGELFF. The CDR3 DNA sequence: TGTGCCAGCAGCTCGATGGGGGGATTCACCGGGGAGCTGTTTTTT.

This rearrangement joins TRBV6-1 to TRBJ2-6; D gene ambiguous. The V and J ends lost 1 base and 0 bases respectively, with 4 bases between them. The V gene's germline CDR1 is MNHNS and CDR2 SASEGT. This CDR3 spans 15 amino acids. CDR3 nucleotides: TGTGCCAGCAGTGAAGTTTCCTCTGGGGCCAACGTCCTGACTTTC. Translated, it gives CASSEVSSGANVLTF.

On this clone itself: This specimen includes other DNA sequences encoding the same CDR3. The gene calls are TRBV11-3 and TRBJ2-7; D ambiguous. The CDR3 spans 13 residues. V dropped 1 base and J dropped 1 base, with 5 bases sitting between them. From germline, CDR1 is SGHNT and CDR2 YENEEA. CDR3 in DNA: TGTGCCAGCAGCTTAGGGGTTTCCTACGAGCAGTACTTC. Translated, it gives CASSLGVSYEQYF.

This clone appeared a single time. J is TRBJ2-7 and V is TRBV7-2; 11 positions match TRBD2. Germline V CDR1 and CDR2: SGHTA, FQGNSA. V lost 0 bases and J lost 2; bases outside the gene matches: 6. The CDR3 covers 17 residues. CDR3 in amino acids: CASSLAGGLADPYEQYF. CDR3 nucleotides: TGTGCCAGCAGCTTAGCGGGGGGACTAGCGGACCCCTACGAGCAGTACTTC.

With respect to this clone: Other DNA variants within this sample encode the same CDR3. The chain uses TRBV18 and TRBJ1-4; possible D gene TRBD1, 5 bases. Trimming left V 2 bases short and J 5 bases short, with 6 bases between. Germline V gives CDR1 KGHSH, CDR2 LQKENI. The CDR3 extends over 13 amino acids. The CDR3 here is CASSPGGNEKLFF. The CDR3 DNA sequence: TGTGCCAGCTCACCAGGGGGGAATGAAAAACTGTTTTTT.

The CDR3 DNA sequence: TGTGCCAGCAGTTCGGGGGCGCCCTACAATGAGCAGTTCTTC. It encodes CASSSGAPYNEQFF. The chain recombines TRBV2 with TRBJ2-1, with D possibly called TRBD1 or TRBD2 (6 bases each). V was trimmed by 5 bases and J by 2 bases, leaving 10 bases between them. Germline values: CDR1 SNHLY, CDR2 FYNNEI. The length of the CDR3 is 14 residues.

V and J are TRBV2 and TRBJ1-2; 9 bases line up with TRBD1. Per germline, CDR1 SNHLY and CDR2 FYNNEI. The length of the CDR3 is 12 residues. V was clipped by 7 bases and J by 9 bases; unmatched bases: 6. Here the CDR3 DNA reads TGTGCCAGCAATTGGGGACAGGGCCGCTACACCTTC. This gives the protein CASNWGQGRYTF.

J is TRBJ2-7 and V is TRBV21-1; the table's D call, TRBD2, was not checked against the DNA. TRBV21-1 constitutes a pseudogene. The CDR3 has 13 residues. The CDR3 is CASSKGTSSEQYF. The CDR3 bases are TGTGCCAGCAGCAAAGGGACTAGCTCCGAGCAGTACTTC.

The gene calls are TRBV19 and TRBJ1-5; D is unclear. CDR3 length: 13 residues. Trimming removed 6 bases from V and 4 bases from J, with 10 bases in between. Germline CDR1 LNHDA, CDR2 SQIVND (reference sequence). In DNA, the CDR3 is TGTGCCAGTAGGGGCACCCTGAATCAGCCCCAGCATTTT. Protein: CASRGTLNQPQHF.

This sequence joins TRBV6-4 and TRBJ1-1; a weak D match, TRBD1 (6 bases). CDR3 length: 12 amino acids. V lost 2 bases and J lost 6, with 7 bases in between. Germline V lookup: CDR1 MRHNA, CDR2 SNTAGT. The CDR3 nucleotides are TGTGCCAGCAGTGACAGGGGGGCTGAAGCTTTCTTT. It translates to CASSDRGAEAFF.

This clone came up a few times. The CDR3 here is CASSQDIGNYGYTF. The CDR3 DNA is TGCGCCAGCAGCCAAGACATCGGGAACTATGGCTACACCTTC. The chain employs TRBV4-1 and TRBJ1-2; D not certain. V lost 0 bases to trimming and J lost 2 bases, with 7 bases between them. The CDR3 loop spans 14 amino acids. Germline V gene data show CDR1 as MGHRA and CDR2 as YSYEKL.

The chain joins TRBV6-5 to TRBJ2-2; 7 nucleotides line up with TRBD1. J was trimmed by 1 base and V by 0 bases; bases with no gene match: 2. This CDR3 has 16 residues. CDR1 is MNHEY, CDR2 SVGAGI, per germline. The DNA for the CDR3 is TGTGCCAGCAGTTACTCGAACAGGGGGAACACCGGGGAGCTGTTTTTT. It yields the protein CASSYSNRGNTGELFF.

Concerning this clone: Compared with germline, one end of the junction differs, possibly owing to a read error. The rearrangement joins TRBV23-1 to TRBJ1-5; 7 bases are a match to TRBD1. TRBV23-1 is sorted into the ORF group, with uncertain function. This CDR3 contains 19 residues. The CDR3 loop reads CASIQSMQGGNYSNQPQHF. The CDR3 DNA follows: TGCGCCAGCATTCAATCGATGCAGGGGGGAAACTATAGCAATCAGCCCCAGCATTTT.

The chain is built from TRBV2 and TRBJ2-6, with D hard to call. With 7 bases removed from V and 0 bases from J, the gap between germline ends came to 7 bases. CDR1 and CDR2 from the germline V gene are SNHLY and FYNNEI. The CDR3 has 14 residues. DNA for the CDR3: TGTGCCAGCACTCGAGCCTCTGGGGCCAACGTCCTGACTTTC. Translating gives CASTRASGANVLTF.

The rearrangement uses TRBV5-1 and TRBJ1-4; D possibly corresponds to TRBD1 (5 bases). Germline V gene data show CDR1 as SGHRS and CDR2 as YFSETQ. V dropped 5 bases and J dropped 0 bases, with 11 bases sitting between them. The CDR3 has 15 amino acids. CDR3 loop: CASRVQGSTNEKLFF. CDR3 nucleotides: TGCGCCAGCAGAGTCCAGGGATCAACTAATGAAAAACTGTTTTTT.

V usage is TRBV19 and J usage is TRBJ2-3; 13 bases line up with TRBD2. The V and J ends lost 5 bases and 4 bases, in that order; junction bases with no gene match: 3. This CDR3 spans 15 amino acids. Looked up from germline, CDR1 is LNHDA and CDR2 is SQIVND (reference sequence). As DNA, the CDR3 is TGTGCCAGTAGTCGGACTAGCGGGAGTGCAGATACGCAGTATTTT. This translates into CASSRTSGSADTQYF.

This clone was recorded only once. The chain's CDR3 is CASSPWWTGSSYNEQFF. The CDR3 DNA is TGTGCCAGCAGTCCATGGTGGACAGGGAGTTCCTACAATGAGCAGTTCTTC. This rearrangement joins TRBV28 to TRBJ2-1; TRBD1 matches 8 bases. This CDR3 comprises 17 residues. The germline V gene encodes CDR1 MDHEN and CDR2 SYDVKM. With 5 bases clipped from V and 1 base from J, the junction kept 10 bases outside the gene matches.

On this clone itself: Sequence at one end of the junction differs from germline and may be a read error. The gene calls are TRBV7-9 and TRBJ2-3; D is uncertain. Germline assignment: CDR1 SEHNR and CDR2 FQNEAQ (reference sequence). The CDR3 runs to 13 residues. The CDR3 is CANSKASTDTQYF. CDR3 nucleotides: TGTGCCAACAGCAAAGCAAGCACAGATACGCAGTATTTT.

The chain joins TRBV9 to TRBJ2-2; 9 bases agree with TRBD2. V trimming: 0 bases; J trimming: 1 base; junction bases outside the gene matches: 1. Germline V gives CDR1 SGDLS, CDR2 YYNGEE. This CDR3 region has 16 residues. As DNA, the CDR3 is TGTGCCAGCAGCGTAGGAGCGGGGGGGAACACCGGGGAGCTGTTTTTT. This encodes CASSVGAGGNTGELFF.

This chain connects TRBV4-2 to TRBJ2-5; a weak D match, TRBD2 (5 bases). Germline CDR1 LGHNA, CDR2 YNFKEQ. Between the trimmed V and J ends, which lost 4 bases and 1 base, there was a span of 7 bases. The CDR3 runs to 13 residues. The CDR3 is CASSLGLQETQYF. CDR3 nucleotide sequence: TGTGCCAGCAGCCTAGGACTCCAAGAGACCCAGTACTTC.

The V gene is TRBV7-2, the J gene TRBJ1-3; 8 bases map to TRBD1. Germline loops: CDR1 SGHTA, CDR2 FQGNSA. V was clipped by 3 bases and J by 2 bases; unmatched bases: 9. The CDR3 has 17 amino acids. The CDR3 DNA reads TGTGCCAGCAGCTTGGTTCCCGGACAGGGACCTGGAAACACCATATATTTT. It codes for CASSLVPGQGPGNTIYF. The variable domain in full, completed from reference TRBV7-2 and TRBJ1-3, reads GAGVSQSPSNKVTEKGKDVELRCDPISGHTALYWYRQSLGQGLEFLIYFQGNSAPDKSGLPSDRFSAERTGGSVSTLTIQRTQQEDSAVYLCASSLVPGQGPGNTIYFGEGSWLTVV.

This clone appeared a single time. The J gene is TRBJ1-3, the V gene TRBV12-3 or TRBV12-4, with D unresolved. V was clipped by 5 bases and J by 8 bases, with 10 bases between them. The CDR3 covers 12 residues. The CDR3 loop reads CASSPRPDTIYF. DNA of the CDR3: TGTGCCAGCAGTCCCCGACCGGACACCATATATTTT.

The rearrangement links TRBV5-6 to TRBJ1-5; maybe TRBD1 (5 bases). The CDR3 runs 16 residues. V was cut by 1 base and J by 1 base, with 12 bases left in between. Germline-derived CDR1 and CDR2 are SGHDT and YYEEEE. The CDR3 protein is CASSLWQGRSNQPQHF. Written as DNA, the CDR3 is TGTGCCAGCAGCTTGTGGCAGGGTAGGAGCAATCAGCCCCAGCATTTT.